A single sample is the source of the 17 T cell receptor beta chains below, sequenced in a study of identical twins. Via MiXCR, TCRdb re-called the 5' RACE reads, giving one row per CDR3 protein. In the table there are 500,000 to 550,000 distinct CDR3 sequences, less than 25% of which are singletons. The sample was also reused in another study, on T cells expressing NK-cell markers.

Sequencing was performed on CD4+ T cells sorted from blood. All receptors derive from a woman in her late teens or twenties in good health.

The DNA of the CDR3 is TGTGCCAGCAGTTTGGCGCGGGGGGGCCAAAGAGGTGCAGATACGCAGTATTTT. Translating gives CASSLARGGQRGADTQYF. The genes are TRBV12-3 or TRBV12-4 and TRBJ2-3; 9 bases fit TRBD2. V gave up 3 bases and J gave up 4 bases; unmatched junction bases: 14. There are 18 residues in the CDR3.

This clonotype has a handful of counts. V is TRBV11-2 and J is TRBJ2-7; maybe TRBD1 (6 bases). The CDR3 length is 16 residues. Deletions cut 5 bases from V and 4 bases from J, with 21 bases between. Germline lookup yields CDR1 SGHAT and CDR2 FQNNGV. The CDR3 DNA is TGTGCCAGCAGCCCCAAGGACAGACAAAGAGAGTACGAGCAGTACTTC. It yields the protein CASSPKDRQREYEQYF.

The chain recombines TRBV6-5 with TRBJ1-2, with 7 bases lining up with TRBD1. With V trimmed by 4 bases and J by 8 bases, 10 bases remained unmatched. The germline gives CDR1 MNHEY, CDR2 SVGAGI. CDR3 length: 14 residues. CDR3 in amino acids: CASSWSAQGGGYTF. CDR3 coding DNA: TGTGCCAGCAGTTGGTCTGCTCAGGGGGGCGGCTACACCTTC.

The table lists this clonotype with a few counts. The CDR3 nucleotides read TGCAGTGCTCCCCCGGGGTATGGCTACACCTTC. Encoded protein: CSAPPGYGYTF. V usage is TRBV20-1 and J usage is TRBJ1-2, with unresolved D. The CDR3 has 11 residues. Trimming removed 5 bases from V and 5 bases from J, with 9 bases in between. Germline assignment: CDR1 DFQATT and CDR2 SNEGSKA (reference sequence).

The chain is built from TRBV10-3 and TRBJ2-3; a weak D match, TRBD2 (5 bases). The germline V gene has CDR1 ENHRY and CDR2 SYGVKD. The CDR3 consists of 15 residues. Deletions cut 6 bases from V and 2 bases from J, with 15 bases between. CDR3 in amino acids: CAIRDHGGPTDTQYF. As DNA, the CDR3 is TGTGCCATCAGGGACCACGGAGGACCCACAGATACGCAGTATTTT.

The J gene is TRBJ2-2, the V gene TRBV5-1; no definite D call. V lost 2 bases to trimming and J lost 0 bases, with 8 bases between them. Per the germline V gene, CDR1 is SGHRS and CDR2 is YFSETQ. CDR3 size: 15 residues. CDR3 residues: CASSFRSTNTGELFF. CDR3 DNA sequence: TGCGCCAGCAGCTTTAGGTCTACGAACACCGGGGAGCTGTTTTTT.

The CDR3 here is CAISDNRLIAYGYTF. As DNA, the CDR3 is TGTGCCATCAGTGATAACAGGTTGATTGCCTATGGCTACACCTTC. The rearrangement uses TRBV10-3 and TRBJ1-2, with D perhaps TRBD1 (5 bases). V lost 3 bases, J lost 4 bases, and 15 bases lay in between. Per the germline V gene, CDR1 is ENHRY and CDR2 is SYGVKD. The CDR3 runs 15 residues.

This clonotype was recorded many times. J is TRBJ1-2 and V is TRBV3-1; maybe TRBD1 (6 bases). Germline V gene sequence: CDR1 LGHDT, CDR2 YNNKEL (reference sequence). Trimming removed 7 bases from V and 4 bases from J, with 13 bases in between. The CDR3 runs 13 residues. CDR3 loop: CASTTRGGYGYTF. For the CDR3, the DNA is TGTGCCAGCACGACGAGGGGGGGCTATGGCTACACCTTC.

V is TRBV21-1 and J is TRBJ2-1; the D call TRBD2 from the table was never checked on the DNA. TRBV21-1 is reported as a pseudogene. There are 16 residues in the CDR3. In nucleotides, the CDR3 is TGTGCCAGCAGCAAAGTACCTAGCGGGGTAAACAATGAGCAGTTCTTC. Residues: CASSKVPSGVNNEQFF.

The chain couples TRBV25-1 to TRBJ1-1; no definite D call. The V end lost 0 bases, the J end lost 0 bases, and 8 bases lay between the germline ends. The CDR3 sequence is 15 residues long. Germline V lookup: CDR1 MGHDK, CDR2 SYGVNS. The CDR3 sequence: CASSEYEALNTEAFF. CDR3 DNA sequence: TGTGCCAGCAGTGAATATGAGGCACTGAACACTGAAGCTTTCTTT.

The chain couples TRBV5-1 to TRBJ2-3; the D gene is possibly TRBD1 (5 bases). From germline, CDR1 is SGHRS and CDR2 YFSETQ. The V gene lost 5 bases and the J gene lost 0 bases, with 13 bases spanning the gap. The CDR3 is made up of 15 amino acids. CDR3 amino acids: CASSETGSSTDTQYF. For the CDR3, the DNA is TGCGCCAGCAGTGAAACAGGATCTAGCACAGATACGCAGTATTTT.

This chain links TRBV5-1 with TRBJ2-7, with D uncertain. The V gene lost 5 bases and the J gene lost 2 bases, with 14 bases spanning the gap. CDR3 length: 14 residues. Germline loops: CDR1 SGHRS, CDR2 YFSETQ. CDR3 loop: CASSGSLYTYEQYF. The CDR3 region has the DNA TGCGCCAGCAGTGGCTCCCTATACACCTACGAGCAGTACTTC.

The chain carries TRBV29-1 and TRBJ2-7; D is unresolved. With 7 bases removed from V and 1 base from J, the gap between germline ends came to 11 bases. The length of the CDR3 is 12 residues. The germline V gene has CDR1 SQVTM and CDR2 ANQGSEA. This CDR3 reads CSGASPSYEQYF. In DNA, the CDR3 is TGCAGCGGCGCAAGCCCATCCTACGAGCAGTACTTC.

This clonotype was counted only a few times. The chain combines TRBV7-9 with TRBJ2-7, with TRBD1 identical over 9 bases. This CDR3 region has 15 residues. J lost 2 bases, V lost 4 bases, and 6 bases had no gene match. Germline CDR1 reads SEHNR; CDR2 reads FQNEAQ (reference sequence). CDR3 bases: TGTGCCAGCAGCTCCCGGGACAGGGATACCTACGAGCAGTACTTC. Encoded protein: CASSSRDRDTYEQYF.

This clonotype was found a few times. The genes are TRBV20-1 and TRBJ1-1; 11 bases align to TRBD1. V trimming: 4 bases; J trimming: 4 bases; junction bases outside the gene matches: 8. Germline lookup yields CDR1 DFQATT and CDR2 SNEGSKA (reference sequence). The CDR3 is made up of 15 amino acids. CDR3: CSATRTGGGGTEAFF. CDR3 DNA sequence: TGCAGTGCTACTCGGACAGGGGGCGGGGGCACTGAAGCTTTCTTT.

The chain combines TRBV7-2 with TRBJ2-1, with a possible D match to TRBD1 (5 bases). Germline V gives CDR1 SGHTA, CDR2 FQGNSA. V lost 5 bases to trimming and J lost 7 bases, with 18 bases between them. This CDR3 has 15 residues. This CDR3 reads CASSPWGPRPNEQFF. CDR3 nucleotides: TGTGCCAGCAGCCCCTGGGGCCCCAGGCCAAATGAGCAGTTCTTC. The full variable domain, with the rest looked up from reference TRBV7-2 and TRBJ2-1, is GAGVSQSPSNKVTEKGKDVELRCDPISGHTALYWYRQSLGQGLEFLIYFQGNSAPDKSGLPSDRFSAERTGGSVSTLTIQRTQQEDSAVYLCASSPWGPRPNEQFFGPGTRLTVL.

As DNA, the CDR3 is TGTGCCAGCAGCTTAGCCCGGGACAGGGAGTATCAGCCCCAGCATTTT. This sequence encodes CASSLARDREYQPQHF. The V gene is TRBV7-8, the J gene TRBJ1-5; 9 nucleotides agree with TRBD1. V shed 0 bases, J shed 5 bases, and the junction held 5 bases outside the gene matches. This CDR3 comprises 16 residues. CDR1 and CDR2 (germline): SGHVS, FQNEAQ.